A single TCR beta chain is shown here with its context. Antigen specificity is unknown. The entry originates in a study of blood T cells in healthy people across ages. Study-wide findings and caveats: As age increased, TCR beta diversity per million T cells fell in a roughly linear fashion.

For the second PCR, which ran for roughly 6 to 12 cycles, a sample-barcoded 5' primer and a J-beta primer mix were used. The template-switch adaptor was a 5' adaptor with 12 random nucleotides. It tagged each cDNA molecule. MiXCR, run by TCRdb on the 5' RACE reads, gives a single entry per CDR3 protein. The table has 1 million or so distinct CDR3 sequences, under 55% seen once. Trimming shortened V by 5 bases and J by 4 bases, and 9 bases separated the two germline ends. The CDR3 is made up of 13 amino acids. CDR1 is SGHVS, CDR2 FQNEAQ, per germline. The material sequenced was blood. The origin of this receptor is a woman in her fifties or sixties in good health. The gene calls are TRBV7-8 and TRBJ2-1; D not certain. DNA of the CDR3: TGTGCCAGCAGCCTTAAACCATACAATGAGCAGTTCTTC. It translates to CASSLKPYNEQFF.